Listed here are 32 T cell receptor beta chains from one sample, sequenced in a study of OX40 agonist ivuxolimab in advanced cancers. Libraries were made using the immunoSEQ multiplex PCR assay. The immuneACCESS repertoire file appears here via TCRdb, limited to in-frame rearrangements. These files lack a portion of the clones; in checked studies, under half of the deficit traces to unresolved V genes, and the cause of the others is not known. The sample table lists 55,000 to 75,000 clones, roughly 87% of them with a count of one. Roughly 1.3% of the sample is in the top ten clones. The sequences come from CD4+ or CD8+ T cells sorted from blood, collected in a trial of the OX40 agonist ivuxolimab. The origin of the receptors is an adult with an advanced solid tumor such as melanoma, head and neck, liver or kidney cancer.

V usage is TRBV4-1 and J usage is TRBJ2-7, with 11 bases lining up with TRBD2. J lost 4 bases, V lost 3 bases, and 11 bases had no gene match. The CDR3 is made up of 17 amino acids. Germline assignment: CDR1 MGHRA and CDR2 YSYEKL. The CDR3 reads CASSHPLRLAGFYEQYF. The CDR3 region has the DNA TGCGCCAGCAGCCACCCCCTCCGACTAGCGGGATTTTACGAGCAGTACTTC.

The chain is built from TRBV5-4 and TRBJ2-3; 9 bases fit TRBD2. This CDR3 contains 14 residues. CDR1 is SGHNT, CDR2 YYREEE, per germline (reference sequence). The J segment lost 4 bases and the V segment lost 7 bases, leaving 7 bases of the junction unmatched. The CDR3 DNA reads TGTGCCAGCTCGCCCGCGGGGGGGTCAGATACGCAGTATTTT. It yields the protein CASSPAGGSDTQYF.

The V gene is TRBV30, the J gene TRBJ1-4; maybe TRBD1 (6 bases). There are 13 residues in the CDR3. V lost 5 bases and J 5 bases, leaving 12 bases between the germline ends. CDR1 and CDR2 (germline): GTSNPN, SVGIG (reference sequence). CDR3 bases: TGTGCCTGGCAAGGGGGGGGGAATGAAAAACTGTTTTTT. Its protein is CAWQGGGNEKLFF.

The chain employs TRBV18 and TRBJ1-2; D gene ambiguous. The V gene lost 3 bases and the J gene lost 0 bases, with 11 bases spanning the gap. CDR1 KGHSH and CDR2 LQKENI come from the germline V gene. There are 15 residues in the CDR3. As DNA, the CDR3 is TGTGCCAGCTCACCCGGACGGGGTGCTAACTATGGCTACACCTTC. Translation gives CASSPGRGANYGYTF.

The chain uses TRBV11-1 and TRBJ2-1; D perhaps matches TRBD2 (5 bases). CDR3 length: 15 amino acids. Trimming shortened V by 2 bases and J by 0 bases, and 8 bases separated the two germline ends. Germline V gene lookup returns CDR1 SGHAT and CDR2 FQDESV (reference sequence). This chain's CDR3 is CASSLRTFSYNEQFF. DNA of the CDR3: TGTGCCAGCAGCTTAAGGACTTTCTCCTACAATGAGCAGTTCTTC.

The V call is TRBV28, the J call TRBJ2-5; TRBD2 matches 8 bases. J gave up 6 bases and V 3 bases, and 15 bases lay outside the gene matches. Germline lookup yields CDR1 MDHEN and CDR2 SYDVKM. The CDR3 is 17 residues long. The CDR3, as DNA: TGTGCCAGCAGTTTCCCGGGTAGCGGGGTTCTTCGGCAGACCCAGTACTTC. Its protein product is CASSFPGSGVLRQTQYF.

The chain recombines TRBV12-5 with TRBJ2-3; D is ambiguous. Germline V CDR1 and CDR2: LGHNT, FRNRAP. Trimming cost V 0 bases and J 1 base, with 11 bases left between them. This CDR3 comprises 16 residues. The CDR3 region has the DNA TGTGCTAGTGGTTTGGTAATCTCTGTTGGCACAGATACGCAGTATTTT. Translating gives CASGLVISVGTDTQYF. Together with reference TRBV12-5 and TRBJ2-3, the CDR3 gives the full variable domain: DARVTQTPRHKVTEMGQEVTMRCQPILGHNTVFWYRQTMMQGLELLAYFRNRAPLDDSGMPKDRFSAEMPDATLATLKIQPSEPRDSAVYFCASGLVISVGTDTQYFGPGTRLTVL.

In its sample, this clone was seen once. The chain uses TRBV29-1 and TRBJ1-1, with 10 nucleotides matching TRBD1. In germline, CDR1 is SQVTM, CDR2 ANQGSEA. Trimming at V came to 4 bases and at J to 1 base, leaving 3 bases not matched to a gene. This CDR3 is built from 14 residues. CDR3 in amino acids: CSVGTGGWNTEAFF. In DNA, the CDR3 is TGCAGCGTTGGGACAGGGGGTTGGAACACTGAAGCTTTCTTT.

DNA of the CDR3: TGTGCCAGCAGCTTGGCCCGGCAGGGCTTGGGCTACACCTTC. This translates into CASSLARQGLGYTF. The chain couples TRBV5-6 to TRBJ1-2, with D possibly TRBD1 on 5 matching bases. Trimming cost V 0 bases and J 8 bases, with 14 bases left between them. CDR3 length: 14 residues. Germline V CDR1 and CDR2: SGHDT, YYEEEE.

Regarding this clone: This sample includes further DNA sequences coding for the same CDR3. The chain carries TRBV5-1 and TRBJ2-5; the D call may be TRBD1 or TRBD2 (5 bases each). This CDR3 comprises 14 residues. Trimming took off 0 bases at V and 0 bases at J, with 6 bases between the two ends. Germline V lookup: CDR1 SGHRS, CDR2 YFSETQ. CDR3 residues: CASSLGGYQETQYF. DNA of the CDR3: TGCGCCAGCAGCTTGGGGGGGTACCAAGAGACCCAGTACTTC.

The chain is built from TRBV18 and TRBJ1-1; D uncertain. Trimming cost V 4 bases and J 1 base, with 10 bases left between them. The CDR3 sequence is 14 residues long. Germline assignment: CDR1 KGHSH and CDR2 LQKENI. The CDR3 reads CASSLRTENTEAFF. CDR3 nucleotides: TGTGCCAGCTCACTAAGGACGGAGAACACTGAAGCTTTCTTT.

The V call is TRBV9, the J call TRBJ2-1, with D maybe TRBD2 (6 bases). Deletions cut 2 bases from V and 2 bases from J, with 11 bases between. The CDR3 spans 15 residues. Germline V gene lookup returns CDR1 SGDLS and CDR2 YYNGEE. The CDR3 DNA reads as TGTGCCAGCAGCGTGAGCGGGTCCCCCTACAATGAGCAGTTCTTC. Encoded protein: CASSVSGSPYNEQFF.

This clone was seen once. This chain joins TRBV12-5 and TRBJ1-2; D gene ambiguous. The CDR3 runs to 13 residues. Germline V gene lookup returns CDR1 LGHNT and CDR2 FRNRAP. The germline V and J ends were trimmed by 0 bases and 10 bases, with 12 bases remaining between them. The CDR3 here is CASGLVKGSNYTF. Written as DNA, the CDR3 is TGTGCTAGTGGTTTGGTAAAAGGCAGTAACTACACCTTC.

The chain uses TRBV11-2 and TRBJ2-5; D may be TRBD1 (6 bases). Trimming left V 6 bases short and J 2 bases short, with 10 bases between. CDR3 length: 13 amino acids. Germline V gives CDR1 SGHAT, CDR2 FQNNGV. The CDR3 reads CASSGGWQETQYF. CDR3 in DNA: TGTGCCAGCAGTGGGGGCTGGCAAGAGACCCAGTACTTC.

This clone was seen a few times. V and J are TRBV10-2 and TRBJ2-5; D is unclear. This CDR3 has 13 amino acids. Between the trimmed V and J ends, which lost 3 bases and 6 bases, there was a span of 11 bases. Germline CDR1 and CDR2: WSHSY and SAAADI. CDR3 nucleotide sequence: TGCGCCAGCAGTGAAGGTGGTAAGCAGACCCAGTACTTC. Translated, it gives CASSEGGKQTQYF.

This clone was observed a single time. CDR3 bases: TGTGCCAGCAGCCCGCAGGACAGGGGGTCTGGAAACACCATATATTTT. Its translation: CASSPQDRGSGNTIYF. The chain combines TRBV9 with TRBJ1-3, with 10 bases identical to TRBD1. In germline, CDR1 is SGDLS, CDR2 YYNGEE. The CDR3 has 16 residues. With 4 bases clipped from V and 1 base from J, the junction kept 5 bases outside the gene matches.

The count of this clone is one. The chain couples TRBV4-2 to TRBJ1-4; 8 bases agree with TRBD1. Germline assignment: CDR1 LGHNA and CDR2 YNFKEQ. The ends lost 4 bases at V and 3 bases at J; junction bases unmatched: 7. The CDR3 has 16 residues. As DNA, the CDR3 is TGTGCCAGCAGCCTTGGCGGGGGACAGGCTAATGAAAAACTGTTTTTT. Translating gives CASSLGGGQANEKLFF.

This clone has just a few counts. Distinct nucleotide sequences in the sample also encode this CDR3. The rearrangement uses TRBV9 and TRBJ2-3; 10 bases align to TRBD1. J was trimmed by 3 bases and V by 0 bases; bases with no gene match: 1. The CDR3 is 15 residues long. Germline V gene sequence: CDR1 SGDLS, CDR2 YYNGEE. Written as DNA, the CDR3 is TGTGCCAGCAGCGTAGGGGGACAGGGGACAGATACGCAGTATTTT. Protein product: CASSVGGQGTDTQYF.

This chain uses TRBV14 with TRBJ1-4, with no clear D. Germline assignment: CDR1 SGHDN and CDR2 FVKESK. V lost 2 bases and J lost 7, with 8 bases in between. The CDR3 length is 13 residues. CDR3 in amino acids: CASSQIWGEKLFF. In DNA, the CDR3 is TGTGCCAGCAGCCAAATATGGGGTGAAAAACTGTTTTTT. Variable domain in full (rest from reference TRBV14 and TRBJ1-4): EAGVTQFPSHSVIEKGQTVTLRCDPISGHDNLYWYRRVMGKEIKFLLHFVKESKQDESGMPNNRFLAERTGGTYSTLKVQPAELEDSGVYFCASSQIWGEKLFFGSGTQLSVL.

The chain couples TRBV18 to TRBJ2-3; D is perhaps TRBD2 (5 bases). The V end lost 3 bases, the J end lost 9 bases, and 10 bases lay between the germline ends. The germline gives CDR1 KGHSH, CDR2 LQKENI. This CDR3 spans 12 amino acids. This chain's CDR3 is CASSPQEDTQYF. CDR3 coding DNA: TGTGCCAGCTCACCCCAGGAGGACACGCAGTATTTT.

The chain uses TRBV25-1 and TRBJ2-1; the D gene is possibly TRBD2 (7 bases). This CDR3 region has 17 residues. The germline gives CDR1 MGHDK, CDR2 SYGVNS. V shed 2 bases and J shed 3 bases, with 17 bases lying between them. Written as DNA, the CDR3 is TGTGCCAGCAGTGAACCGATTGCGGGGGCCTTCTACAATGAGCAGTTCTTC. The encoded protein is CASSEPIAGAFYNEQFF.

This chain connects TRBV28 to TRBJ2-7, with 12 bases fitting TRBD1. Trimming at V came to 11 bases and at J to 4 bases, leaving 6 bases not matched to a gene. The CDR3 is made up of 13 amino acids. Germline V gives CDR1 MDHEN, CDR2 SYDVKM. The CDR3 is CASGQGARYEQYF. In DNA form, the CDR3 reads TGTGCCTCGGGACAGGGGGCCCGTTACGAGCAGTACTTC. The full variable domain, rest sourced from reference TRBV28 and TRBJ2-7, is DVKVTQSSRYLVKRTGEKVFLECVQDMDHENMFWYRQDPGLGLRLIYFSYDVKMKEKGDIPEGYSVSREKKERFSLILESASTNQTSMYLCASGQGARYEQYFGPGTRLTVT.

The chain has TRBV6-5 and TRBJ1-4, with TRBD1 as a possible D gene (5 bases). Germline V lookup: CDR1 MNHEY, CDR2 SVGAGI. Trimming took 5 bases from V and 6 from J, leaving 16 bases between them. The CDR3 is 15 residues long. This CDR3 reads CASSASGRVDEKLFF. Here the CDR3 DNA reads TGTGCCAGCAGTGCCTCAGGGCGGGTGGATGAAAAACTGTTTTTT.

V is TRBV30 and J is TRBJ1-1; tentatively, D is TRBD1 (5 bases). The CDR3 is 12 residues long. The germline V and J ends were trimmed by 0 bases and 8 bases, with 10 bases remaining between them. Germline V lookup: CDR1 GTSNPN, CDR2 SVGIG (reference sequence). CDR3 sequence: CAWSVGGFEAFF. CDR3 DNA: TGTGCCTGGAGTGTGGGGGGATTCGAAGCTTTCTTT.

V is TRBV7-8 and J is TRBJ1-4; a weak D match, TRBD1 (5 bases). Trimming pared 0 bases from V and 5 bases from J, leaving 10 bases between. The CDR3 length is 15 residues. Per germline, CDR1 SGHVS and CDR2 FQNEAQ. CDR3 residues: CASSLAVGVNEKLFF. The CDR3, as DNA: TGTGCCAGCAGCTTAGCGGTGGGGGTCAATGAAAAACTGTTTTTT.

The J gene is TRBJ2-5, the V gene TRBV7-3; tentative D call: TRBD2 (7 bases). V was trimmed by 5 bases and J by 5 bases, leaving 15 bases between them. CDR1 and CDR2 from the germline V gene are SGHTA and FQGTGA. The CDR3 is made up of 14 amino acids. The CDR3 nucleotides read TGTGCCAGCAGCCCAAGGGGGGGGGTGGAGACCCAGTACTTC. Translating it yields CASSPRGGVETQYF.

Written as DNA, the CDR3 is TGTGCCAGCAGTGCTTTAGCGGGAGGCGGAGATACGCAGTATTTT. Protein product: CASSALAGGGDTQYF. This chain links TRBV2 with TRBJ2-3; 10 bases line up with TRBD2. The CDR3 has 15 amino acids. J gave up 5 bases and V 4 bases, and 6 bases lay outside the gene matches. Germline assignment: CDR1 SNHLY and CDR2 FYNNEI.

The chain links TRBV7-3 to TRBJ1-2; 10 nucleotides match TRBD1. The CDR3 runs to 13 residues. CDR1 and CDR2 (germline): SGHTA, FQGTGA. V was pared by 5 bases and J by 7 bases, with 4 bases of the junction left unmatched. CDR3 sequence reads: CASSPGTGVGYTF. CDR3 nucleotide sequence: TGTGCCAGCAGCCCCGGGACAGGGGTTGGCTACACCTTC.

The CDR3 DNA reads TGTGCCAGCAGCTTGAGGGCGGGAGGGACGGAGACCCAGTACTTC. This sequence encodes CASSLRAGGTETQYF. The chain joins TRBV5-4 to TRBJ2-5; 9 nucleotides match TRBD2. Germline loops: CDR1 SGHNT, CDR2 YYREEE (reference sequence). V lost 1 base to trimming and J lost 5 bases; unmatched junction nucleotides: 6. The CDR3 runs to 15 residues.

V usage is TRBV10-3 and J usage is TRBJ1-2, with a tentative D call TRBD1 (5 bases). The CDR3 is 13 amino acids. Between the trimmed V and J ends, which lost 4 bases and 3 bases, there was a span of 9 bases. Germline CDR1 ENHRY, CDR2 SYGVKD. Here the CDR3 reads CAISGQLDYGYTF. The CDR3, as DNA: TGTGCCATCAGTGGACAGTTGGACTATGGCTACACCTTC.

The chain links TRBV11-2 to TRBJ1-2; 9 bases map to TRBD1. This CDR3 region has 15 residues. Germline V gene data show CDR1 as SGHAT and CDR2 as FQNNGV. The junction had 10 bases not matched to a gene; V was cut back by 5 bases and J by 6 bases. The CDR3 DNA follows: TGTGCCAGCAGCAGCCGGGACAGGGAAGCCCATGGCTACACCTTC. It encodes CASSSRDREAHGYTF.

V usage is TRBV6-6 and J usage is TRBJ1-2, with D uncertain. The germline gives CDR1 MNHNY, CDR2 SVGAGI (reference sequence). CDR3 length equals 12 residues. V dropped 6 bases and J dropped 5 bases, with 10 bases sitting between them. The CDR3 bases are TGTGCCAGCAGGGGCCTTTCTTATGGCTACACCTTC. Amino acid sequence: CASRGLSYGYTF.